The next 8 T cell receptor beta chains were all read from a single sample in a study of beta chain features in type 1 diabetes. The sequenced template was cDNA made from the entire isolated RNA. TCRdb's copy holds only in-frame clones and misses some; the assay was immunoSEQ multiplex PCR. The data show under 450,000 clones, approximately 14% seen once. Input material: naive CD4+ T cells from blood. The receptors were sampled from a man in his thirties or forties in good health.

The chain joins TRBV4-2 to TRBJ2-1, with a tentative D call TRBD2 (6 bases). The germline gives CDR1 LGHNA, CDR2 YNFKEQ. The V and J ends lost 1 base and 1 base respectively, with 14 bases between them. The CDR3 is made up of 17 amino acids. The chain's CDR3 is CASSQVSAGQSYNEQFF. The CDR3 nucleotides are TGTGCCAGCAGCCAAGTTTCCGCGGGGCAGTCCTACAATGAGCAGTTCTTC.

The chain joins TRBV18 to TRBJ2-5; 7 bases line up with TRBD1. This CDR3 has 15 residues. The germline V gene encodes CDR1 KGHSH and CDR2 LQKENI. V was clipped by 2 bases and J by 1 base; unmatched bases: 4. In nucleotides, the CDR3 is TGTGCCAGCTCACCATCGACAGGGATCCAAGAGACCCAGTACTTC. Protein: CASSPSTGIQETQYF.

This clone was counted only a few times. V usage is TRBV7-9 and J usage is TRBJ2-3; D is ambiguous. Germline V CDR1 and CDR2: SEHNR, FQNEAQ (reference sequence). The CDR3 runs to 13 residues. V dropped 5 bases and J dropped 6 bases, with 12 bases sitting between them. CDR3 in amino acids: CASSVPGRDTQYF. The CDR3 region has the DNA TGTGCCAGCAGCGTCCCCGGCCGGGATACGCAGTATTTT.

This chain connects TRBV2 to TRBJ2-5; possibly TRBD1 for D (5 bases). Germline V gives CDR1 SNHLY, CDR2 FYNNEI. The CDR3 covers 14 residues. Deletions cut 0 bases from V and 7 bases from J, with 12 bases between. The CDR3 spells CASSEAGRAGTQYF. DNA of the CDR3: TGTGCCAGCAGTGAAGCGGGCAGGGCAGGGACCCAGTACTTC.

The V gene is TRBV6-6, the J gene TRBJ2-5, with D maybe TRBD2 (5 bases). The CDR3 is made up of 15 amino acids. Trimming took off 0 bases at V and 1 base at J, with 9 bases between the two ends. Germline CDR1 is MNHNY and CDR2 is SVGAGI (reference sequence). The CDR3, as DNA: TGTGCCAGCAGTTACTCCTCCGGGATCCAAGAGACCCAGTACTTC. As protein: CASSYSSGIQETQYF.

This rearrangement joins TRBV5-1 to TRBJ1-1; 10 positions match TRBD1. This CDR3 contains 14 residues. CDR1 and CDR2 (germline): SGHRS, YFSETQ. V was clipped by 4 bases and J by 11 bases; unmatched bases: 11. CDR3 nucleotides: TGCGCCAGCAGCCCAGGGACAGGGGTTAATCGCGCTTTCTTT. Translated: CASSPGTGVNRAFF. Full variable domain (outside the CDR3, taken from reference TRBV5-1 and TRBJ1-1): KAGVTQTPRYLIKTRGQQVTLSCSPISGHRSVSWYQQTPGQGLQFLFEYFSETQRNKGNFPGRFSGRQFSNSRSEMNVSTLELGDSALYLCASSPGTGVNRAFFGQGTRLTVV.

This sequence joins TRBV4-1 and TRBJ2-3; D is unclear. The germline V gene has CDR1 MGHRA and CDR2 YSYEKL. There are 14 residues in the CDR3. The germline V and J ends were trimmed by 1 base and 7 bases, with 12 bases remaining between them. CDR3 residues: CASSQVGSKHTQYF. CDR3 sequence (DNA): TGCGCCAGCAGCCAAGTTGGCAGTAAGCATACGCAGTATTTT.

There are a few counts of this clone. The V gene is TRBV6-5, the J gene TRBJ2-7, with TRBD1 matching over 7 bases. V trimming: 4 bases; J trimming: 2 bases; junction bases outside the gene matches: 5. Germline CDR1 is MNHEY and CDR2 is SVGAGI. The CDR3 loop spans 14 amino acids. DNA of the CDR3: TGTGCCAGCAGTTCGAGGGACAGCCCCTACGAGCAGTACTTC. The encoded protein is CASSSRDSPYEQYF.